This T cell receptor (beta chain) was documented in a study of T cells in Graves' hyperthyroidism and ophthalmopathy. Study-wide context: Peripheral blood sampling occurred at initial diagnosis, before any treatment.

The study left out patients who had uncontrolled infection, other autoimmune disease, pregnancy or lactation. Diagnostic assessment was based on clinical symptoms, serum thyroxine and TRAb, thyroid ultrasound and orbital computed tomography. PBMCs stemmed from over 7.5 ml fresh peripheral blood. About this clonotype itself: A much larger clone lies a single base off, so this may be a read error.

Researchers took RNA transcripts and amplified the TCR beta CDR3 regions from them. HTBI primers were employed in a first-round RT-PCR of the TCR CDR3. TCRdb re-derived calls from the multiplex PCR reads in MiXCR, one entry per CDR3 protein. There are 250,000 or so distinct CDR3 sequences in the sample; approximately 14% occur only once, and 13% lies in the top ten. Germline CDR1 DFQATT, CDR2 SNEGSKA (reference sequence). V dropped 2 bases and J dropped 3 bases, with 7 bases sitting between them. CDR3 length: 12 residues. This clonotype was obtained from a woman between 40 and 55 years old with Graves' hyperthyroidism that later progressed to Graves' ophthalmopathy. The V gene is TRBV20-1, the J gene TRBJ1-1; perhaps TRBD1 as D (5 bases). The specimen sequenced was blood. CDR3: CSARRRDTEAFF. The CDR3 DNA is TGCAGTGCTAGACGCAGGGACACTGAAGCTTTCTTT.